This T cell receptor beta chain appears in the sequencing data of a study of identical twins. Trimming pared 2 bases from V and 1 base from J, leaving 12 bases between. Germline lookup yields CDR1 SGHVS and CDR2 FNYEAQ. The CDR3 runs to 16 residues. Healthy Caucasians, and only they, were the donors. TCRdb passed the 5' RACE reads through MiXCR, listing each CDR3 protein once. This table has some 730,000 distinct CDR3 sequences, 15% to 20% appearing once. These data also featured in a second study, about T cells expressing NK-cell markers. That paper notes: TCR beta repertoires came from sorted CD3+CD56+NKG2C+, CD3+CD56+NKG2C- and CD3+CD56-NKG2C+ T cells. In several donors, dominant clonotypes made up about 25-65% of CD3+CD56-NKG2C+ cells. Certain NKG2C+ T cell clones were expanded, and their HCMV specificity remained unclear.

The sequence was collected from a young woman in good health. The genes are TRBV7-6 and TRBJ2-1; D remains ambiguous. Sequencing was performed on PBMCs. This chain's CDR3 is CASSLSYGNSYNEQFF. The CDR3 DNA sequence: TGTGCCAGCAGCTTATCCTATGGTAATTCCTACAATGAGCAGTTCTTC.